The T cell receptor (beta chain) described here comes from a study of cytomegalovirus exposure and HLA in healthy donors. General study findings and limits: Presence/absence analyses rested on an assumption that sequencing depth was roughly uniform across donors. Differences between HLA loci emerged in a later analysis of TCR association rates, with DRB1 most and HLA-C fewest. Within a later analysis, the majority of CMV-associated TCR beta chains appeared HLA-restricted. A missense variant in DCLRE1C was later tied to TCR beta V- and J-gene trimming.

The germline V gene has CDR1 MNHEY and CDR2 SVGAGI. V dropped 6 bases and J dropped 6; count of bases not matched to a gene: 11. The CDR3 has 14 amino acids. Comments on this clone: Its antigen is unknown.

60 Vbeta and 13 Jbeta primers were used in PCR. Sequencing was performed with immunoSEQ multiplex PCR; in TCRdb, only in-frame clones are kept and a portion is missing. Here the sample spans 95,000 to 100,000 clones, 60% to 85% being singletons. The rearrangement uses TRBV6-5 and TRBJ2-7; 7 positions agree with TRBD1. The source of this sequence is a man aged 60 to 75 in good health and CMV-seropositive. Input material: PBMCs. The CDR3 nucleotides are TGTGCCAGCAGATGGGGGACAGAGGGGGCCGAGCAGTACTTC. It codes for CASRWGTEGAEQYF.